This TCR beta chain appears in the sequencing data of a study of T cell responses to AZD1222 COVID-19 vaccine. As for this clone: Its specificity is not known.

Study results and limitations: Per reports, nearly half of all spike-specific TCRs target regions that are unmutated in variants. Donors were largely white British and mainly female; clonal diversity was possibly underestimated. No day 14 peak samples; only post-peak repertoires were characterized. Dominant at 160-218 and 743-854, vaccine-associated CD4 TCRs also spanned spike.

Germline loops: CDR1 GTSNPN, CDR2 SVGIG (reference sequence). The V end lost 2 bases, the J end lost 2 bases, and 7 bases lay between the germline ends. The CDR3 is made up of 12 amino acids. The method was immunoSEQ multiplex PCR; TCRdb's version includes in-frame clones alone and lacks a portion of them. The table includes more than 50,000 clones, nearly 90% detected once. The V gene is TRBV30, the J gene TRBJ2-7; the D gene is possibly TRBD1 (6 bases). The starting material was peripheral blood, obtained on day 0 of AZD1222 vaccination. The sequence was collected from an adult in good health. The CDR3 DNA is TGTGCCTGGAGTAGGGGGACCTACGAGCAGTACTTC. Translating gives CAWSRGTYEQYF.